This TCR beta chain was profiled in a study of regulatory T cells in long-lasting Graves disease. As for the study in general: Graves' patients, diagnosed recently, had received antithyroid drugs under 3 months. Study results and limitations: The persistent group shared around 2,700 public clonotypes, more than the roughly 990 shared by new patients.

The germline V gene has CDR1 SGHAT and CDR2 FQNNGV. CDR3 length: 14 amino acids. The V gene end was trimmed by 5 bases and the J gene end by 9 bases; junction bases not matched to a gene: 11. Building the TCR beta libraries relied on iRepertoire HTBI primers, and CDR3 regions underwent Arm-PCR. In the authors' methods: Identification yielded some 65 TRBV and about 15 TRBJ segments across samples. From the multiplex PCR reads, TCRdb called clonotypes with MiXCR, one entry per CDR3 protein. These V and J calls derive from TCRdb rather than the authors' analysis. The profile shows 500,000 or so distinct CDR3 sequences, about 15% of them singletons. Time point: newly diagnosed GD, antithyroid drugs for less than 3 months. Extracted RNA from PBMCs served as the source of the TCR library. In its sample, this clonotype was seen many times. Its antigen is as yet unknown. The same specimen was also included in a second study, on T cells in Graves' hyperthyroidism and ophthalmopathy. From that report: Uncontrolled infection, other autoimmune disease, pregnancy or lactation excluded patients.

This receptor was taken from a woman aged 35-60 years with Graves disease. This chain uses TRBV11-2 with TRBJ2-7; TRBD1 aligns across 9 bases. Sample: peripheral blood mononuclear cells (PBMCs), taken at new diagnosis, from a patient treated with antithyroid drugs. The DNA of the CDR3 is TGTGCCAGCAGCCTCCGGGACAGGGTATTTGGGCAGTACTTC. It codes for CASSLRDRVFGQYF.